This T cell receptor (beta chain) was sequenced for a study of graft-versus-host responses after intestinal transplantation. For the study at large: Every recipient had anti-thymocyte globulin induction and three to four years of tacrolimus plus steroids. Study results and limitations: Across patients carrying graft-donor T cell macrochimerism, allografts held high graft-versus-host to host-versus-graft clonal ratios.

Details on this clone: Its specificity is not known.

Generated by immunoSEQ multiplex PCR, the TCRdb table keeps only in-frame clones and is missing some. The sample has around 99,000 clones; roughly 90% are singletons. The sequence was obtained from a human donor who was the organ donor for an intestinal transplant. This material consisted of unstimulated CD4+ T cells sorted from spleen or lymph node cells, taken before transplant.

The CDR3 nucleotides read TGTGCCAGCAGCTTGGGACTAAACACCGGGGAGCTGTTTTTT. It encodes CASSLGLNTGELFF. The chain combines TRBV7-3 with TRBJ2-2; 7 positions match TRBD2. Trimming took 3 bases from V and 2 from J; bases not matched to a gene: 0. Germline V CDR1 and CDR2: SGHTA, FQGTGA. The length of the CDR3 is 14 residues.